The rows below give T cell receptor beta chains drawn from one sample of a study of siplizumab effects on memory and regulatory T cells. Assay used: immunoSEQ multiplex PCR; TCRdb lists only in-frame clones, some missing. The sample lists 50,000 to 70,000 clones, approximately 96% occurring once. The sample taken for sequencing was naive CD8+ T cells sorted from blood. These receptors were obtained from a human donor in good health. Both conserved end residues are part of each CDR3. D genes are given only for firm matches. A row's size may be missing; if present it is once, few, many or a size class.

clone_size: NA; d_call: NA; j_call: TRBJ1-2; cdr3_length: 12; v_call: TRBV29-1; cdr3_aa: CSVEESGNGYTF; cdr3_nt: TGCAGCGTTGAAGAATCGGGTAATGGCTACACCTTC
clone_size: NA; d_call: NA; j_call: TRBJ2-7; cdr3_length: 15; v_call: TRBV6-5; cdr3_aa: CASSYIGTERYEQYF; cdr3_nt: TGTGCCAGCAGTTACATAGGGACCGAGCGCTACGAGCAGTACTTC
clone_size: NA; d_call: NA; j_call: TRBJ1-3; cdr3_length: 16; v_call: TRBV10-3; cdr3_aa: CAISEPLEGSGNTIYF; cdr3_nt: TGTGCCATCAGTGAGCCCCTAGAGGGATCTGGAAACACCATATATTTT
clone_size: NA; d_call: TRBD1; j_call: TRBJ1-1; cdr3_length: 16; v_call: TRBV4-1; cdr3_aa: CASSHPATGGDTEAFF; cdr3_nt: TGCGCCAGCAGCCACCCCGCGACAGGGGGCGACACTGAAGCTTTCTTT
clone_size: NA; d_call: TRBD2; j_call: TRBJ2-3; cdr3_length: 15; v_call: TRBV5-1; cdr3_aa: CASSPGTSSTDTQYF; cdr3_nt: TGCGCCAGCAGCCCTGGGACTAGCAGCACAGATACGCAGTATTTT
clone_size: NA; d_call: TRBD1; j_call: TRBJ2-7; cdr3_length: 16; v_call: TRBV4-3; cdr3_aa: CASSPDWRDRGPEQYF; cdr3_nt: TGCGCCAGCAGCCCCGATTGGAGGGACAGGGGCCCCGAGCAGTACTTC
clone_size: NA; d_call: NA; j_call: TRBJ2-7; cdr3_length: 11; v_call: TRBV29-1; cdr3_aa: CSVVGNYEQYF; cdr3_nt: TGCAGCGTTGTAGGCAACTACGAGCAGTACTTC
clone_size: NA; d_call: NA; j_call: TRBJ1-1; cdr3_length: 13; v_call: TRBV4-3; cdr3_aa: CASSQGQNTEAFF; cdr3_nt: TGCGCCAGCAGCCAGGGACAGAACACTGAAGCTTTCTTT
clone_size: NA; d_call: NA; j_call: TRBJ1-1; cdr3_length: 13; v_call: TRBV27; cdr3_aa: CASSLVGGSGFFF; cdr3_nt: TGTGCCAGCAGTTTGGTAGGGGGTAGTGGTTTTTTCTTT
clone_size: NA; d_call: TRBD2; j_call: TRBJ2-3; cdr3_length: 14; v_call: TRBV29-1; cdr3_aa: CSVDSGGVPDTQYF; cdr3_nt: TGCAGCGTTGATTCCGGGGGGGTTCCAGATACGCAGTATTTT
clone_size: NA; d_call: TRBD1; j_call: TRBJ1-2; cdr3_length: 13; v_call: TRBV27; cdr3_aa: CASSSGQDYGYTF; cdr3_nt: TGTGCCAGCAGTTCGGGACAGGACTATGGCTACACCTTC
clone_size: NA; d_call: TRBD1; j_call: TRBJ1-2; cdr3_length: 15; v_call: TRBV6-5; cdr3_aa: CASSKPGTGGDGYTF; cdr3_nt: TGTGCCAGCAGCAAACCCGGGACAGGAGGAGATGGCTACACCTTC
clone_size: once; d_call: TRBD2; j_call: TRBJ2-3; cdr3_length: 16; v_call: TRBV27; cdr3_aa: CASSLKLAGGPDTQYF; cdr3_nt: TGTGCCAGCAGTCTAAAACTAGCGGGGGGGCCAGATACGCAGTATTTT
clone_size: NA; d_call: NA; j_call: TRBJ2-3; cdr3_length: 14; v_call: TRBV19; cdr3_aa: CASNRDRRTDTQYF; cdr3_nt: TGTGCCAGTAACCGGGACCGACGCACAGATACGCAGTATTTT
clone_size: NA; d_call: NA; j_call: TRBJ2-2; cdr3_length: 14; v_call: TRBV11-2; cdr3_aa: CASSPSMGTGELFF; cdr3_nt: TGTGCCAGCAGCCCCTCAATGGGCACCGGGGAGCTGTTTTTT
clone_size: NA; d_call: TRBD1; j_call: TRBJ1-2; cdr3_length: 19; v_call: TRBV5-4; cdr3_aa: CASSVEAPQEGARGYGYTF; cdr3_nt: TGTGCCAGCAGCGTGGAGGCACCACAGGAGGGGGCGCGGGGCTATGGCTACACCTTC
clone_size: NA; d_call: NA; j_call: TRBJ2-7; cdr3_length: 13; v_call: TRBV6-5; cdr3_aa: CASSLAMTYEQYF; cdr3_nt: TGTGCCAGCAGCCTCGCCATGACCTACGAGCAGTACTTC
clone_size: NA; d_call: TRBD2; j_call: TRBJ2-1; cdr3_length: 13; v_call: TRBV27; cdr3_aa: CASSLLAGGVLFF; cdr3_nt: TGTGCCAGCAGTTTACTAGCGGGGGGGGTATTGTTCTTC
clone_size: NA; d_call: NA; j_call: TRBJ1-5; cdr3_length: 13; v_call: TRBV13; cdr3_aa: CASSLGRSQPQHF; cdr3_nt: TGTGCCAGCAGCTTAGGAAGGTCTCAGCCCCAGCATTTT
clone_size: NA; d_call: NA; j_call: TRBJ2-2; cdr3_length: 13; v_call: TRBV21-1; cdr3_aa: CASSKGGFGELFF; cdr3_nt: TGTGCCAGCAGCAAAGGGGGTTTCGGGGAGCTGTTTTTT
clone_size: NA; d_call: NA; j_call: TRBJ2-1; cdr3_length: 13; v_call: TRBV19; cdr3_aa: CASSIDRNNEQFF; cdr3_nt: TGTGCCAGTAGTATTGATCGGAACAATGAGCAGTTCTTC
clone_size: NA; d_call: NA; j_call: TRBJ2-2; cdr3_length: 16; v_call: TRBV9; cdr3_aa: CASSEGTRTNTGELFF; cdr3_nt: TGTGCCAGCAGCGAAGGGACGAGAACGAACACCGGGGAGCTGTTTTTT
clone_size: NA; d_call: NA; j_call: TRBJ1-5; cdr3_length: 15; v_call: TRBV18; cdr3_aa: CASSLQGFGNQPQHF; cdr3_nt: TGTGCCAGCTCATTGCAGGGGTTCGGCAATCAGCCCCAGCATTTT
clone_size: NA; d_call: TRBD1; j_call: TRBJ1-5; cdr3_length: 16; v_call: TRBV6-1; cdr3_aa: CASSEISTGYLQPQHF; cdr3_nt: TGTGCCAGCAGTGAAATTTCGACAGGGTATTTACAGCCCCAGCATTTT
clone_size: NA; d_call: TRBD2; j_call: TRBJ2-3; cdr3_length: 10; v_call: TRBV27; cdr3_aa: CATGGDTQYF; cdr3_nt: TGTGCCACCGGGGGGGATACGCAGTATTTT
clone_size: NA; d_call: NA; j_call: TRBJ2-1; cdr3_length: 12; v_call: TRBV7-9; cdr3_aa: CASSLGGGEQFF; cdr3_nt: TGTGCCAGCAGCTTAGGGGGCGGCGAGCAGTTCTTC
clone_size: once; d_call: TRBD2; j_call: TRBJ2-7; cdr3_length: 15; v_call: TRBV5-1; cdr3_aa: CASSLDPAGGNEQYF; cdr3_nt: TGCGCCAGCAGCTTGGATCCAGCGGGGGGGAACGAGCAGTACTTC
clone_size: NA; d_call: NA; j_call: TRBJ1-1; cdr3_length: 13; v_call: TRBV4-1; cdr3_aa: CASSQSPGTEAFF; cdr3_nt: TGCGCCAGCAGCCAAAGCCCTGGCACTGAAGCTTTCTTT
clone_size: NA; d_call: TRBD1; j_call: TRBJ1-3; cdr3_length: 15; v_call: TRBV7-7; cdr3_aa: CASSLGTGSGNTIYF; cdr3_nt: TGTGCCAGCAGCTTAGGGACAGGCTCTGGAAACACCATATATTTT
clone_size: once; d_call: NA; j_call: TRBJ1-1; cdr3_length: 12; v_call: TRBV15; cdr3_aa: CATSRGPTEAFF; cdr3_nt: TGTGCCACCAGCAGGGGGCCCACTGAAGCTTTCTTT
clone_size: NA; d_call: TRBD2; j_call: TRBJ2-3; cdr3_length: 18; v_call: TRBV30; cdr3_aa: CAWSGFALAGGPLDTQYF; cdr3_nt: TGTGCCTGGAGTGGTTTCGCACTAGCGGGGGGGCCGTTAGATACGCAGTATTTT
clone_size: NA; d_call: TRBD2; j_call: TRBJ2-7; cdr3_length: 16; v_call: TRBV19; cdr3_aa: CASSEAGGFTPYEQYF; cdr3_nt: TGTGCCAGTAGTGAAGCGGGGGGCTTCACTCCTTACGAGCAGTACTTC
clone_size: NA; d_call: TRBD2; j_call: TRBJ2-7; cdr3_length: 14; v_call: TRBV18; cdr3_aa: CASSLAGGRYEQYF; cdr3_nt: TGTGCCAGCTCCTTAGCGGGGGGTCGCTACGAGCAGTACTTC
clone_size: NA; d_call: NA; j_call: TRBJ2-7; cdr3_length: 12; v_call: TRBV4-3; cdr3_aa: CASSLTGHEQYF; cdr3_nt: TGCGCCAGCAGCCTAACGGGCCACGAGCAGTACTTC
clone_size: NA; d_call: NA; j_call: TRBJ1-5; cdr3_length: 15; v_call: TRBV19; cdr3_aa: CASSIGEMGNQPQHF; cdr3_nt: TGTGCCAGTAGTATAGGGGAAATGGGCAATCAGCCCCAGCATTTT
clone_size: NA; d_call: NA; j_call: TRBJ1-1; cdr3_length: 13; v_call: TRBV6-5; cdr3_aa: CASSNRQNTEAFF; cdr3_nt: TGTGCCAGCAGTAACCGACAGAACACTGAAGCTTTCTTT
clone_size: NA; d_call: NA; j_call: TRBJ2-1; cdr3_length: 16; v_call: TRBV4-1; cdr3_aa: CASSQEGLPLGNEQFF; cdr3_nt: TGCGCCAGCAGCCAAGAAGGACTACCCCTGGGGAATGAGCAGTTCTTC
clone_size: NA; d_call: NA; j_call: TRBJ2-6; cdr3_length: 15; v_call: TRBV7-3; cdr3_aa: CASSPSLSGANVLTF; cdr3_nt: TGTGCCAGCAGCCCTAGCCTCTCTGGGGCCAACGTCCTGACTTTC
clone_size: NA; d_call: TRBD2; j_call: TRBJ2-1; cdr3_length: 15; v_call: TRBV9; cdr3_aa: CASSGSGGLRDEQFF; cdr3_nt: TGTGCCAGCAGTGGGAGCGGGGGCCTAAGGGATGAGCAGTTCTTC
clone_size: NA; d_call: NA; j_call: TRBJ1-1; cdr3_length: 14; v_call: TRBV18; cdr3_aa: CASSTDTLNTEAFF; cdr3_nt: TGTGCCAGCTCAACAGACACCTTGAACACTGAAGCTTTCTTT